The rows below give T cell receptor beta chains drawn from one sample of a study of shared clonotypes between healthy human individuals. Libraries were prepared by immunoSEQ multiplex PCR; TCRdb keeps only in-frame clonotypes and omits some of them. The sample records a few million clones, 90% to 95% being singletons. Sequences were obtained from naive CD4+ T cells sorted from blood. The source is a man younger than 35 in good health. Both conserved end residues are part of each CDR3. The D gene is left open where the match is weak. The listing skips clone size in some rows; elsewhere it reads once, few, many or a size class.

v_gene	d_gene	j_gene	abundance	len	CDR3nt	CDR3aa
TRBV10-3	-	TRBJ2-1	-	14	TGTGCCATCAGTGAAGGGGCCGCCTACAATGAGCAGTTCTTC	CAISEGAAYNEQFF
TRBV5-4	-	TRBJ1-2	-	14	TGTGCCAGCAGCTCGGCCGGACTTAACTATGGCTACACCTTC	CASSSAGLNYGYTF
TRBV7-7	TRBD2	TRBJ2-3	-	15	TGTGCTAGCAGCAAGACTAGCGGGAGGCAGGATACGCAGTATTTT	CASSKTSGRQDTQYF
TRBV5-1	TRBD1	TRBJ2-5	-	13	TGCGCCAGCAGCCCCGGACAGGTCAAGACCCAGTACTTC	CASSPGQVKTQYF
TRBV5-4	-	TRBJ2-7	-	14	TGTGCCAGCAGCTTGAGGGCTATGTCCGGGACGGTTCGTTTC	CASSLRAMSGTVRF
TRBV5-4	TRBD1	TRBJ2-5	-	14	TGTGCCAGCAGCATAGGACAGGTTCAAGAGACCCAGTACTTC	CASSIGQVQETQYF
TRBV28	-	TRBJ1-4	-	15	TGTGCCAGCAGTTTACCAGGAGCAACTAATGAAAAACTGTTTTTT	CASSLPGATNEKLFF
TRBV5-1	TRBD1	TRBJ2-2	-	15	TGCGCCAGCAGCTGGGGACAGGCGAACACCGGGGAGCTGTTTTTT	CASSWGQANTGELFF
TRBV9	-	TRBJ2-7	-	15	TGTGCCAGCAGCGTAGGGAACGCCAGGGCCTACGAGCAGTACTTC	CASSVGNARAYEQYF
TRBV5-1	-	TRBJ1-1	-	13	TGCGCCAGCAGCTTGAGGATGGGGACTGAAGCTTTCTTT	CASSLRMGTEAFF
TRBV6-1	-	TRBJ2-7	-	17	TGTGCCAGCAGTGAATTCGGAATGGGGATACTCTCCTACGAGCAGTACTTC	CASSEFGMGILSYEQYF
TRBV6-1	-	TRBJ1-1	-	11	TGTGCCAGCAGTTATGGGGGGCAAGCTTTCTTT	CASSYGGQAFF
TRBV4-1	-	TRBJ2-5	-	13	TGCGCCAGCAGGCTGGGACCGGGGGAGACCCAGTACTTC	CASRLGPGETQYF
TRBV19	TRBD1	TRBJ2-3	-	15	TGTGCCAGTAGTAAGGGGCAGGGGGCCACAGATACGCAGTATTTT	CASSKGQGATDTQYF
TRBV5-4	TRBD2	TRBJ2-1	-	16	TGTGCCAGCACATTGAGCGGGAGTCTGAAAGACAATGAGCAGTTCTTC	CASTLSGSLKDNEQFF
TRBV10-2	TRBD1	TRBJ2-7	once	13	TGCGCCAGCACAGGGGACAGGGTCGGCGAGCAGTACTTC	CASTGDRVGEQYF
TRBV30	-	TRBJ1-6	-	15	TGTGCCGGCCATGGAGGGGGAGGCTATAATTCACCCCTCCACTTT	CAGHGGGGYNSPLHF
TRBV6-5	-	TRBJ2-2	-	14	TGTGCCAGCAGTTACCAAGGGTACACCGGGGAGCTGTTTTTT	CASSYQGYTGELFF
TRBV28	-	TRBJ2-2	-	11	TGTGCCAGCAGTCGTCTCTGGGAGCTGTTTTTT	CASSRLWELFF
TRBV5-4	TRBD1	TRBJ1-3	-	16	TGTGCCAGCAGCGCCAGACAGGGGGCTTCTGGAAACACCATATATTTT	CASSARQGASGNTIYF
TRBV7-6	TRBD1	TRBJ2-7	-	18	TGTGCCAGCAGCCCCTTACAATCCTACAGGGGTAGCTCCTACGAGCAGTACTTC	CASSPLQSYRGSSYEQYF
TRBV6-5	TRBD2	TRBJ2-7	-	16	TGTGCCAGCAGTTACTCGTACAGCGGGGGCCTGTGGGAGCAGTACTTC	CASSYSYSGGLWEQYF
TRBV2	-	TRBJ2-7	-	10	TGTGCCAGCAGTCAAATGGAGCAGTACTTC	CASSQMEQYF
TRBV11-2	-	TRBJ2-3	-	14	TGTGCCAGCAGCTTTGTGACAAGTATAGATACGCAGTATTTT	CASSFVTSIDTQYF
TRBV5-4	TRBD1	TRBJ1-2	-	15	TGTGCCAGCAGCTTGGGGGCAGGGGGCCAGGGTGGCTACACCTTC	CASSLGAGGQGGYTF
TRBV2	TRBD2	TRBJ2-3	-	14	TGTGCCACCCTAGCGGGGGAACGGTCAGATACGCAGTATTTT	CATLAGERSDTQYF
TRBV28	TRBD1	TRBJ1-2	-	17	TGTGCCAGCAGGGATGGACAGGGGCCTTACCGCGGCTATGGCTACACCTTC	CASRDGQGPYRGYGYTF
TRBV6-6	TRBD1	TRBJ2-1	-	15	TGTGCCAGCAGCAACCCGGGACAGGGGGCCGATGAGCAGTTCTTC	CASSNPGQGADEQFF
TRBV30	TRBD2	TRBJ2-3	-	16	TGTGCCTGGAGTGTACAGGGTAGCGGGAGGGCAGATACGCAGTATTTT	CAWSVQGSGRADTQYF
TRBV25-1	-	TRBJ2-7	-	12	TGTGCCAGCAGTGCTTCCCTGGGGGAGCAGTACTTC	CASSASLGEQYF
TRBV28	-	TRBJ2-3	-	16	TGTGCCAGCAGGGCCGACTCCTGGAAAGCCACAGATACGCAGTATTTT	CASRADSWKATDTQYF
TRBV27	-	TRBJ1-4	-	15	TGTGCCAGCAGAAGCATCCCCGGCTACAGTGAAAAACTGTTTTTT	CASRSIPGYSEKLFF
TRBV28	-	TRBJ2-5	-	20	TGTGCCAGCAGTTTACCAGCATGGGCCCGTTTAGGGGGGGCGAGGGAGACCCAGTACTTC	CASSLPAWARLGGARETQYF
TRBV10-3	-	TRBJ2-4	-	15	TGTGCCATCAGTGAGTCTGTCACAAAGCCGAACATTCAGTACTTC	CAISESVTKPNIQYF
TRBV29-1	TRBD2	TRBJ2-3	-	14	TGCAGCGTTGATAGGCGGGGGGCCACAGATACGCAGTATTTT	CSVDRRGATDTQYF
TRBV6-6	-	TRBJ2-7	-	13	TGTGCCAGCAGTTGGTTTAACAGCTACGAGCAGTACTTC	CASSWFNSYEQYF
TRBV4-1	-	TRBJ2-6	-	17	TGCGCCAGCAGCCAAGGGGCTAGCTGGTCTGGGGCCAACGTCCTGACTTTC	CASSQGASWSGANVLTF
TRBV29-1	TRBD2	TRBJ2-7	-	17	TGCAGCGTTGAAGATCGGGGGAGGGGCTATGACCACTACGAGCAGTACTTC	CSVEDRGRGYDHYEQYF
TRBV6-1	-	TRBJ2-3	-	14	TGTGCCAGCAGTGGGGTGGGTTTAGGAGATACGCAGTATTTT	CASSGVGLGDTQYF
TRBV6-1	TRBD2	TRBJ2-7	once	15	TGTGCCAGCAGAGAGGGACTAGCGGGCTTCTACGAGCAGTACTTC	CASREGLAGFYEQYF